This TCR beta chain was sequenced in a study of blood T cells in healthy people across ages. About the research overall: Researchers report that template switching captured about one barcoded beta molecule per two T cells.

Next came a second PCR, run for about 6 to 12 cycles, which used a sample-barcoded 5' primer along with a J-beta primer mix. Each CDR3 protein is one row after TCRdb ran MiXCR on the 5' RACE reads. The sample consists of about 650,000 distinct CDR3 sequences, roughly 30% of them appearing once. In this sample, this clonotype turned up many times. The antigen remains unidentified. Overall study results and limits: Lack of knowledge of donor CMV status possibly confounded expanded clonotype changes.

Donors were systemically healthy Caucasian individuals from Russia aged roughly 6 to 100 years. The V end lost 0 bases, the J end lost 1 base, and 6 bases lay between the germline ends. This CDR3 is 14 amino acids long. In germline, CDR1 is ENHRY, CDR2 SYGVKD. The source material was blood. The chain combines TRBV10-3 with TRBJ2-5, with a weak D call TRBD2 (6 bases). This TCR came from an elderly woman in good health. The CDR3 DNA sequence: TGTGCCATCAGTGAGTCAGCGGGCCAAGAGACCCAGTACTTC. This translates into CAISESAGQETQYF.